This T cell receptor (beta chain) was recorded in a study of T cells in Graves' hyperthyroidism and ophthalmopathy. Regions amplified from RNA transcripts were the TCR beta CDR3 regions. Primed by the HTBI set, a first-round RT-PCR was run on the TCR CDR3. MiXCR, run by TCRdb on the multiplex PCR reads, gives a single entry per CDR3 protein. The repertoire has approximately 520,000 distinct CDR3 sequences, 24% of them found once; the top ten carry around 10%. CDR3 length: 14 residues. CDR1 and CDR2 (germline): SNHLY, FYNNEI. Trimming left V 7 bases short and J 0 bases short, with 9 bases between. Sequences were obtained from blood. The chain has TRBV2 and TRBJ2-2; D gene unclear. The sequence was obtained from a woman in her thirties with Graves' ophthalmopathy. CDR3 residues: CASKAAANTGELFF. The CDR3 DNA reads as TGTGCCAGCAAGGCGGCGGCGAACACCGGGGAGCTGTTTTTT.